Below, 20 T cell receptor beta chains from the same sample are listed, as sequenced in a study of OX40 agonist ivuxolimab in advanced cancers. Clones were sequenced by immunoSEQ multiplex PCR, and TCRdb holds only the in-frame ones, with some missing. The sample includes approximately 38,000 clones, around 82% of them seen just once. This material consisted of CD4+ or CD8+ T cells sorted from blood, taken in a trial of the OX40 agonist ivuxolimab. The receptor set was obtained from an adult with an advanced solid tumor such as melanoma, head and neck, liver or kidney cancer.

This clone showed up just once. The rearrangement uses TRBV5-1 and TRBJ1-2; 12 bases fit TRBD1. The germline CDR1 and CDR2 sequences are SGHRS and YFSETQ. Unmatched junction bases numbered 2, after V lost 1 base and J lost 7 bases. The CDR3 covers 14 residues. Written as DNA, the CDR3 is TGCGCCAGCAGCTTGTGGGGACAGGGGGCTGGCTACACCTTC. It yields the protein CASSLWGQGAGYTF.

This clone was seen a few times. The chain combines TRBV29-1 with TRBJ1-1; no definite D call. With 1 base removed from V and 7 bases from J, the gap between germline ends came to 7 bases. The CDR3 has 11 amino acids. Germline V CDR1 and CDR2: SQVTM, ANQGSEA. The CDR3: CSVEVASEAFF. CDR3 DNA sequence: TGCAGCGTTGAAGTGGCCAGTGAAGCTTTCTTT.

The chain uses TRBV9 and TRBJ1-5; TRBD1 agrees at 7 bases. This CDR3 is 14 amino acids long. Looked up from germline, CDR1 is SGDLS and CDR2 is YYNGEE. Trimming cost V 1 base and J 5 bases; bases outside gene matches: 3. CDR3 amino acids: CASSVTGVDQPQHF. In DNA, the CDR3 is TGTGCCAGCAGCGTAACAGGGGTTGATCAGCCCCAGCATTTT. Variable domain in full (rest from reference TRBV9 and TRBJ1-5): DSGVTQTPKHLITATGQRVTLRCSPRSGDLSVYWYQQSLDQGLQFLIQYYNGEERAKGNILERFSAQQFPDLHSELNLSSLELGDSALYFCASSVTGVDQPQHFGDGTRLSIL.

This clone occurred once. The V and J genes are TRBV14 and TRBJ2-7, with 7 bases lining up with TRBD1. V gave up 5 bases and J gave up 5 bases; unmatched junction bases: 6. CDR1 and CDR2 from the germline V gene are SGHDN and FVKESK. The CDR3 contains 13 residues. The CDR3 here is CASSTRQGHEQYF. The CDR3 DNA follows: TGTGCCAGCAGCACCCGACAGGGACACGAGCAGTACTTC.

This clone was found a few times. The gene calls are TRBV4-1 and TRBJ1-1; D is possibly TRBD1 (6 bases). From germline, CDR1 is MGHRA and CDR2 YSYEKL. This CDR3 has 15 residues. V lost 3 bases and J lost 7, with 18 bases in between. CDR3 loop: CASSHPFEGTLEAFF. CDR3 sequence (DNA): TGCGCCAGCAGCCATCCTTTTGAGGGGACACTTGAAGCTTTCTTT.

This clone has only a few counts. The rearrangement uses TRBV12-5 and TRBJ2-2; 11 bases are shared with TRBD2. The CDR3 is 15 residues long. The J segment lost 6 bases and the V segment lost 1 base, leaving 1 base of the junction unmatched. The V gene's germline CDR1 is LGHNT and CDR2 FRNRAP. The CDR3 spells CASGLELAGAGELFF. In nucleotides, the CDR3 is TGTGCTAGTGGTTTGGAACTAGCGGGAGCCGGGGAGCTGTTTTTT.

V gene TRBV19 combines with J gene TRBJ2-7, with D hard to call. The germline V gene encodes CDR1 LNHDA and CDR2 SQIVND (reference sequence). This CDR3 comprises 15 residues. The V end was cut by 1 base, the J end by 3 bases, with 13 bases between. In DNA form, the CDR3 reads TGTGCCAGTAGTATAGTTCAAGGGTACGGCTACGAGCAGTACTTC. The encoded protein is CASSIVQGYGYEQYF.

The V call is TRBV29-1, the J call TRBJ2-1; 9 bases line up with TRBD1. The CDR3 extends over 14 amino acids. The germline V gene has CDR1 SQVTM and CDR2 ANQGSEA. Trimming took 4 bases from V and 8 from J; bases not matched to a gene: 9. CDR3 DNA sequence: TGCAGCGTTGCGAGACAGGGGGTGTTTGATGAGCAGTTCTTC. Translating gives CSVARQGVFDEQFF.

The CDR3 DNA reads as TGTGCTAGTGGTTTGGAATCAGGGGGAAAGAGCAATCAGCCCCAGCATTTT. It encodes CASGLESGGKSNQPQHF. V and J are TRBV12-5 and TRBJ1-5; 7 bases agree with TRBD1. J gave up 1 base and V 1 base, and 7 bases lay outside the gene matches. Germline loops: CDR1 LGHNT, CDR2 FRNRAP. The CDR3 totals 17 residues.

The chain couples TRBV30 to TRBJ1-5; a possible D gene is TRBD1 (6 bases). Trimming shortened V by 3 bases and J by 4 bases, and 13 bases separated the two germline ends. There are 14 residues in the CDR3. CDR1 is GTSNPN and CDR2 is SVGIG in the germline V gene (reference sequence). This CDR3 is CAWSPGHQNQPQHF. DNA for the CDR3: TGTGCCTGGAGCCCGGGACACCAAAATCAGCCCCAGCATTTT.

The rearrangement joins TRBV29-1 to TRBJ1-2; D is ambiguous. CDR1 and CDR2 (germline): SQVTM, ANQGSEA. This CDR3 spans 12 amino acids. Trimming cost V 5 bases and J 7 bases, with 14 bases left between them. CDR3 region: CSVLTPSGGYTF. In DNA form, the CDR3 reads TGCAGCGTTTTGACACCTTCGGGTGGCTACACCTTC.

In this sample, this clone turned up a few times. V gene TRBV18 combines with J gene TRBJ1-2; 8 bases agree with TRBD1. This CDR3 contains 18 residues. J gave up 2 bases and V 1 base, and 12 bases lay outside the gene matches. The germline V gene encodes CDR1 KGHSH and CDR2 LQKENI. CDR3 amino acids: CASSPQPGGSTLNYGYTF. DNA of the CDR3: TGTGCCAGCTCACCACAACCAGGGGGCTCTACCCTAAACTATGGCTACACCTTC.

The J gene is TRBJ1-1, the V gene TRBV29-1, with TRBD1 as a possible D gene (5 bases). CDR3 size: 13 residues. The V end lost 0 bases, the J end lost 8 bases, and 13 bases lay between the germline ends. Germline CDR1 reads SQVTM; CDR2 reads ANQGSEA. The CDR3 coding sequence is TGCAGCGTTGAAGAGAGTCTTCAGGGAGAAGCTTTCTTT. This translates into CSVEESLQGEAFF.

The chain has TRBV4-1 and TRBJ2-3, with 8 bases lining up with TRBD1. Germline CDR1 and CDR2: MGHRA and YSYEKL. J lost 3 bases, V lost 5 bases, and 7 bases had no gene match. This CDR3 has 15 residues. The DNA of the CDR3 is TGCGCCAGCAGCTTTACAGGGGGAATTACAGATACGCAGTATTTT. Residues: CASSFTGGITDTQYF.

This clone was seen a handful of times. V is TRBV21-1 and J is TRBJ2-7; the D call TRBD2 from the table was never checked on the DNA. TRBV21-1 is annotated as a pseudogene. This CDR3 has 14 amino acids. The CDR3 loop reads CASIPGLAGHEQYF. In nucleotides, the CDR3 is TGTGCCAGCATCCCGGGACTAGCGGGCCACGAGCAGTACTTC.

This clone was seen just once. The chain is built from TRBV5-1 and TRBJ1-4; D is unresolved. The CDR3 sequence is 13 residues long. Germline values: CDR1 SGHRS, CDR2 YFSETQ. V was pared by 3 bases and J by 8 bases, with 11 bases between. For the CDR3, the DNA is TGCGCCAGCAGCTGGGCCGGAGGAGAAAAACTGTTTTTT. Translated: CASSWAGGEKLFF.

V and J are TRBV6-1 and TRBJ2-7, with D possibly being TRBD1 (6 bases). The CDR3 runs to 12 residues. The V end was cut by 7 bases, the J end by 6 bases, with 13 bases between. Germline V gene sequence: CDR1 MNHNS, CDR2 SASEGT. DNA for the CDR3: TGTGCCAGCACCCGGACAGTGGGCGAGCAGTACTTC. Its translation is CASTRTVGEQYF.

CDR3 nucleotides: TGTGCCAGCAGTCTGACAGACACCGGGGAGCTGTTTTTT. This sequence encodes CASSLTDTGELFF. V is TRBV6-4 and J is TRBJ2-2; D may be TRBD1 (5 bases). Germline CDR1 reads MRHNA; CDR2 reads SNTAGT. CDR3 length: 13 residues. The V gene lost 5 bases and the J gene lost 3 bases, with 7 bases spanning the gap.

Written as DNA, the CDR3 is TGTGCCACCCGACTAGCGGGAGGTGTGGGTGGGGCCTACAATGAGCAGTTCTTC. Its protein is CATRLAGGVGGAYNEQFF. The chain joins TRBV6-4 to TRBJ2-1, with TRBD2 matching over 13 bases. This CDR3 has 18 amino acids. Germline V lookup: CDR1 MRHNA, CDR2 SNTAGT. V gave up 10 bases and J gave up 2 bases; unmatched junction bases: 14.

This clone was seen once. The rearrangement joins TRBV28 to TRBJ1-1, with D unresolved. Trimming shortened V by 3 bases and J by 10 bases, and 18 bases separated the two germline ends. The CDR3 loop spans 14 amino acids. Germline values: CDR1 MDHEN, CDR2 SYDVKM. CDR3 residues: CASSFSDHPVLAFF. CDR3 coding DNA: TGTGCCAGCAGTTTTAGCGACCACCCTGTCCTAGCTTTCTTT. Drawing the rest from reference TRBV28 and TRBJ1-1, the complete variable domain is DVKVTQSSRYLVKRTGEKVFLECVQDMDHENMFWYRQDPGLGLRLIYFSYDVKMKEKGDIPEGYSVSREKKERFSLILESASTNQTSMYLCASSFSDHPVLAFFGQGTRLTVV.